The following is a TCR beta chain sequence with its context. This entry comes from a study of blood T cell repertoires in COVID-19. Study information: Specimens from acute and convalescent COVID-19 originated in the United States, Italy and Spain. Nucleic acid was either cDNA or gDNA, and it came from T cells, B-cell-depleted T cells, or PBMCs.

Those who participated ranged in age from roughly 18 to 89 years and resided in some 24 US areas. Methods used by the authors: It was from reference gene primer amplification that nucleated cell counts were estimated. The protocol was immunoSEQ multiplex PCR, while the TCRdb copy is restricted to in-frame clones and leaves out a portion. The DNA gave D and trimming, while V, J and clone size come from that table. The sample records 260,000 or so clones, 80% to 90% being singletons. The CDR3 spans 14 residues. The ends were cut back, 3 bases at V and 4 bases at J, with 10 bases in the middle. Germline V lookup: CDR1 LNHDA, CDR2 SQIVND (reference sequence).

The sequencing input was PBMCs or T cells enriched from blood (not recorded which). The chain has TRBV19 and TRBJ2-1, with a possible D match to TRBD1 (5 bases). The sequence derives from a young man who had recovered from COVID-19. The CDR3: CASSMGQEYNEQFF. CDR3 DNA sequence: TGTGCCAGTAGTATGGGGCAGGAATACAATGAGCAGTTCTTC.